A single sample is the source of the 23 T cell receptor beta chains below, sequenced in a study of T cell changes during pregnancy in multiple sclerosis. The table came from immunoSEQ multiplex PCR; TCRdb's copy has only in-frame clones and leaves some out. The sample includes some 120,000 clones, 90% to 96% seen only once; the top ten take more than 0.4%. The starting material was peripheral blood, obtained after pregnancy. The receptor source for this set is a female donor with multiple sclerosis, enrolled in a pregnancy study.

The chain employs TRBV5-6 and TRBJ2-1; 15 nucleotides align to TRBD2. Germline values: CDR1 SGHDT, CDR2 YYEEEE. This CDR3 is 18 amino acids long. Trimming removed 4 bases from V and 6 bases from J; junction bases left unmatched: 11. The CDR3: CASSPLGLAGGQGNEQFF. The CDR3 region has the DNA TGTGCCAGCAGCCCGTTAGGACTAGCGGGAGGGCAGGGCAATGAGCAGTTCTTC.

V usage is TRBV5-1 and J usage is TRBJ2-5; weak D call: TRBD2 (6 bases). The CDR3 has 15 amino acids. CDR1 is SGHRS, CDR2 YFSETQ, per germline. Trimming took off 0 bases at V and 5 bases at J, with 14 bases between the two ends. The CDR3, as DNA: TGCGCCAGCAGCTTGGTAGCGGCCTTAGGGGAGACCCAGTACTTC. It is translated as CASSLVAALGETQYF.

The chain joins TRBV7-9 to TRBJ1-2; weak D call: TRBD1 (5 bases). The CDR3 is 18 amino acids. The ends were cut back, 5 bases at V and 2 bases at J, with 24 bases in the middle. CDR1 and CDR2 from the germline V gene are SEHNR and FQNEAQ (reference sequence). This CDR3 is CASSPVGAQRSPNYGYTF. The CDR3 coding sequence is TGTGCCAGCAGCCCCGTTGGGGCCCAGAGGTCCCCAAACTATGGCTACACCTTC.

The chain couples TRBV7-9 to TRBJ2-1; 12 nucleotides match TRBD2. Trimming cost V 2 bases and J 7 bases; bases outside gene matches: 6. There are 16 residues in the CDR3. Germline assignment: CDR1 SEHNR and CDR2 FQNEAQ (reference sequence). The CDR3 DNA follows: TGTGCCAGCAGCTTAAGTCCACTAGCGGGAGGAAATGAGCAGTTCTTC. This gives the protein CASSLSPLAGGNEQFF. Together with reference TRBV7-9 and TRBJ2-1, the CDR3 gives the full variable domain: DTGVSQNPRHKITKRGQNVTFRCDPISEHNRLYWYRQTLGQGPEFLTYFQNEAQLEKSRLLSDRFSAERPKGSFSTLEIQRTEQGDSAMYLCASSLSPLAGGNEQFFGPGTRLTVL.

The V call is TRBV19, the J call TRBJ2-1; 8 bases agree with TRBD1. The ends lost 7 bases at V and 7 bases at J; junction bases unmatched: 9. The germline V gene encodes CDR1 LNHDA and CDR2 SQIVND (reference sequence). This CDR3 spans 14 amino acids. Written as DNA, the CDR3 is TGTGCCAGTACTCCAGGGGGCATACATAATGAGCAGTTCTTC. Translated: CASTPGGIHNEQFF.

The chain uses TRBV7-6 and TRBJ2-7; TRBD1 matches at 11 bases. The CDR3 has 13 amino acids. Germline CDR1 and CDR2: SGHVS and FNYEAQ. V dropped 5 bases and J dropped 6; count of bases not matched to a gene: 3. CDR3 sequence: CASSQGTGGEQYF. In DNA form, the CDR3 reads TGTGCCAGCAGCCAGGGGACAGGGGGCGAGCAGTACTTC.

The chain couples TRBV7-9 to TRBJ1-2; 7 nucleotides align to TRBD1. CDR3 length equals 16 residues. V dropped 5 bases and J dropped 8; count of bases not matched to a gene: 17. Germline CDR1 is SEHNR and CDR2 is FQNEAQ (reference sequence). This CDR3 is CASSPPGTVLGMGYTF. The CDR3 DNA sequence: TGTGCCAGCAGCCCCCCCGGGACAGTCCTTGGTATGGGCTACACCTTC.

The rearrangement joins TRBV5-1 to TRBJ2-5; the D gene is possibly TRBD1 (6 bases). The CDR3 is made up of 16 amino acids. V was clipped by 0 bases and J by 1 base, with 13 bases between them. The germline V gene encodes CDR1 SGHRS and CDR2 YFSETQ. For the CDR3, the DNA is TGCGCCAGCAGCTTGGGGTGGGGGCGGTTCCAAGAGACCCAGTACTTC. Its translation: CASSLGWGRFQETQYF.

This chain uses TRBV9 with TRBJ1-4; 11 nucleotides line up with TRBD1. Germline V gene lookup returns CDR1 SGDLS and CDR2 YYNGEE. With V trimmed by 4 bases and J by 5 bases, 4 bases remained unmatched. CDR3 length: 15 residues. Written as DNA, the CDR3 is TGTGCCAGCAGCACCGGGGACAGGGGGAATGAAAAACTGTTTTTT. Translation gives CASSTGDRGNEKLFF.

J is TRBJ1-4 and V is TRBV21-1; the table names TRBD1, a call not compared with the DNA. TRBV21-1 counts as a pseudogene. CDR3 length equals 15 residues. The DNA of the CDR3 is TGTGCCAGCAGCGACCCAGGGGGCACTAATGAAAAACTGTTTTTT. Translated: CASSDPGGTNEKLFF.

The chain recombines TRBV27 with TRBJ1-1; maybe TRBD1 (6 bases). This CDR3 comprises 13 residues. Trimming removed 6 bases from V and 6 bases from J, with 14 bases in between. CDR1 and CDR2 (germline): MNHEY, SMNVEV (reference sequence). CDR3 in amino acids: CASRSTGTPEAFF. Written as DNA, the CDR3 is TGTGCCAGCAGGTCTACAGGGACGCCTGAAGCTTTCTTT.

J is TRBJ1-5 and V is TRBV27; 8 nucleotides line up with TRBD1. Germline CDR1 reads MNHEY; CDR2 reads SMNVEV (reference sequence). The CDR3 is 16 amino acids. V lost 5 bases to trimming and J lost 6 bases; unmatched junction nucleotides: 12. DNA of the CDR3: TGTGCCAGCAGTACACTACAGGGGGGGTCGACTCAGCCCCAGCATTTT. It yields the protein CASSTLQGGSTQPQHF.

In its sample, this clone was seen once. This chain connects TRBV27 to TRBJ2-7, with 7 bases identical to TRBD1. The V segment lost 3 bases and the J segment 6 bases; nucleotides outside the gene matches: 5. CDR1 is MNHEY, CDR2 SMNVEV, per germline (reference sequence). The CDR3 has 13 residues. CDR3 region: CASSFRGRFEQYF. CDR3 nucleotides: TGTGCCAGCAGTTTTAGGGGGCGCTTCGAGCAGTACTTC.

The rearrangement uses TRBV6-5 and TRBJ2-5; 13 nucleotides match TRBD2. The V and J ends lost 6 bases and 6 bases, in that order; junction bases with no gene match: 7. Germline assignment: CDR1 MNHEY and CDR2 SVGAGI. The CDR3 consists of 15 residues. The CDR3 coding sequence is TGTGCCAGCAGGTCACTAGCGGGAGGGCTGAAGACCCAGTACTTC. Translating gives CASRSLAGGLKTQYF.

V usage is TRBV13 and J usage is TRBJ2-1; 8 nucleotides agree with TRBD2. Germline CDR1 reads PRHDT; CDR2 reads FYEKMQ (reference sequence). This CDR3 is built from 15 residues. V lost 5 bases to trimming and J lost 4 bases; unmatched junction nucleotides: 7. The CDR3 loop reads CASSRSGLGYNEQFF. The CDR3 coding sequence is TGTGCCAGCAGCCGATCGGGACTAGGTTACAATGAGCAGTTCTTC.

This chain links TRBV29-1 with TRBJ1-4; D unclear. CDR1 and CDR2 from the germline V gene are SQVTM and ANQGSEA. Trimming took off 1 base at V and 4 bases at J, with 10 bases between the two ends. The CDR3 extends over 14 amino acids. The DNA for the CDR3 is TGCAGCGTTGAAGCGGCAGGCCTTAATGAAAAACTGTTTTTT. This gives the protein CSVEAAGLNEKLFF.

The rearrangement uses TRBV28 and TRBJ2-1; TRBD2 matches at 10 bases. The CDR3 loop spans 15 amino acids. The germline V gene encodes CDR1 MDHEN and CDR2 SYDVKM. The V segment lost 6 bases and the J segment 0 bases; nucleotides outside the gene matches: 2. Here the CDR3 DNA reads TGTGCCAGCAGACCTAGCGGGAGCTCCTACAATGAGCAGTTCTTC. Translated: CASRPSGSSYNEQFF.

This clone has only one observation. The chain recombines TRBV2 with TRBJ2-4; D may be TRBD2 (6 bases). The germline gives CDR1 SNHLY, CDR2 FYNNEI. The V and J ends lost 2 bases and 0 bases respectively, with 8 bases between them. This CDR3 comprises 15 residues. The CDR3 nucleotides are TGTGCCAGCAGTGAACTAGCGTTAGCCAAAAACATTCAGTACTTC. Its protein product is CASSELALAKNIQYF.

The chain joins TRBV7-8 to TRBJ1-1; 8 nucleotides agree with TRBD1. The germline CDR1 and CDR2 sequences are SGHVS and FQNEAQ. The CDR3 length is 15 residues. With 1 base clipped from V and 1 base from J, the junction kept 2 bases outside the gene matches. The CDR3 nucleotides are TGTGCCAGCAGCTTAGTTCAGGGGGCGAACACTGAAGCTTTCTTT. This sequence encodes CASSLVQGANTEAFF.

The chain is built from TRBV2 and TRBJ2-7; 15 bases agree with TRBD2. Germline assignment: CDR1 SNHLY and CDR2 FYNNEI. The CDR3 has 19 amino acids. V lost 3 bases to trimming and J lost 0 bases; unmatched junction nucleotides: 9. This chain's CDR3 is CASSDPGLAGGRSSYEQYF. The CDR3 nucleotides read TGTGCCAGCAGTGACCCGGGACTAGCGGGAGGAAGAAGCTCCTACGAGCAGTACTTC. Full variable domain (rest looked up from reference TRBV2 and TRBJ2-7): EPEVTQTPSHQVTQMGQEVILRCVPISNHLYFYWYRQILGQKVEFLVSFYNNEISEKSEIFDDQFSVERPDGSNFTLKIRSTKLEDSAMYFCASSDPGLAGGRSSYEQYFGPGTRLTVT.

The chain combines TRBV9 with TRBJ2-2, with a possible D match to TRBD1 (6 bases). This CDR3 is 15 amino acids long. Germline lookup yields CDR1 SGDLS and CDR2 YYNGEE. Trimming took 0 bases from V and 4 from J, leaving 10 bases between them. CDR3 sequence reads: CASSVVGGVTGELFF. In DNA form, the CDR3 reads TGTGCCAGCAGCGTAGTAGGGGGTGTCACCGGGGAGCTGTTTTTT. The complete variable domain, with remaining parts taken from reference TRBV9 and TRBJ2-2, reads DSGVTQTPKHLITATGQRVTLRCSPRSGDLSVYWYQQSLDQGLQFLIQYYNGEERAKGNILERFSAQQFPDLHSELNLSSLELGDSALYFCASSVVGGVTGELFFGEGSRLTVL.

The V gene is TRBV5-8, the J gene TRBJ1-2; D gene unclear. The CDR3 runs 15 residues. Deletions cut 4 bases from V and 6 bases from J, with 19 bases between. Looked up from germline, CDR1 is SGHTS and CDR2 is YDEGEE. This chain's CDR3 is CASSGRNLRGHGYTF. The CDR3 coding sequence is TGTGCCAGCAGCGGGAGGAACCTGAGAGGCCATGGCTACACCTTC.

This clone has a single count. The chain combines TRBV14 with TRBJ2-7; TRBD1 matches at 8 bases. This CDR3 spans 14 amino acids. J lost 3 bases, V lost 4 bases, and 5 bases had no gene match. Per germline, CDR1 SGHDN and CDR2 FVKESK. CDR3 in amino acids: CASSPIQGVYEQYF. Written as DNA, the CDR3 is TGTGCCAGCAGCCCGATACAGGGGGTCTACGAGCAGTACTTC.